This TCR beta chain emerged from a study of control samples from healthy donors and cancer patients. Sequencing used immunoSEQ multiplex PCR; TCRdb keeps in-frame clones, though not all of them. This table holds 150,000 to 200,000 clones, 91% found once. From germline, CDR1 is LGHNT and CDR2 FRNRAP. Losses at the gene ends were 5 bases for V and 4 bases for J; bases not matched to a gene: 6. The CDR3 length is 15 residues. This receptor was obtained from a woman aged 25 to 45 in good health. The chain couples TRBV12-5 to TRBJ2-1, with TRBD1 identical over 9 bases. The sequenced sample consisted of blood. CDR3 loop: CASGPRQGGYNEQFF. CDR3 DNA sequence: TGTGCTAGTGGTCCCCGACAGGGGGGGTACAATGAGCAGTTCTTC.